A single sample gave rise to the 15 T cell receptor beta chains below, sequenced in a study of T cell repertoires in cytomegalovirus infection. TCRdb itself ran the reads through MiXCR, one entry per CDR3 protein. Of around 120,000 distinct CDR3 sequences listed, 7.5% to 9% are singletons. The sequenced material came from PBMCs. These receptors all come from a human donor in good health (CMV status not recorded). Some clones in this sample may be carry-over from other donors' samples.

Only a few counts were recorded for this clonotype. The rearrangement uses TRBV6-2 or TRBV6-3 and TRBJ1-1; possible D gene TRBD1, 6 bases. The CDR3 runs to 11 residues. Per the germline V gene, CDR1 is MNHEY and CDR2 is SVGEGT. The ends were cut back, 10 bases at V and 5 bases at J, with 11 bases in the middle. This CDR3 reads CATTGRTEAFF. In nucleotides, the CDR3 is TGTGCCACTACAGGGAGAACTGAAGCTTTCTTT.

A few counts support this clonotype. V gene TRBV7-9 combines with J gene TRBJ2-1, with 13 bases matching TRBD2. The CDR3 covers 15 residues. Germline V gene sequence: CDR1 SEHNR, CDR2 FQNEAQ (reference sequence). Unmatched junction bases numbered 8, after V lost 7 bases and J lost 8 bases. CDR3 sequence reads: CASTRGTSGEDEQFF. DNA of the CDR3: TGTGCCAGCACCAGGGGGACTAGCGGGGAGGATGAGCAGTTCTTC.

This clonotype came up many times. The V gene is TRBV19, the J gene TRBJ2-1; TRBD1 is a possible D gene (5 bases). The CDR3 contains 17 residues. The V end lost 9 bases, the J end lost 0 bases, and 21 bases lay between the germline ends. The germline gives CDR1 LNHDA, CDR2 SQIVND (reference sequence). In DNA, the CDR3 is TGTGCCAGCACAACCGCCAGGGCGTTACGCTCCTACAATGAGCAGTTCTTC. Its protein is CASTTARALRSYNEQFF. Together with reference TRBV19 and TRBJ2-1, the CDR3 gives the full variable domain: DGGITQSPKYLFRKEGQNVTLSCEQNLNHDAMYWYRQDPGQGLRLIYYSQIVNDFQKGDIAEGYSVSREKKESFPLTVTSAQKNPTAFYLCASTTARALRSYNEQFFGPGTRLTVL.

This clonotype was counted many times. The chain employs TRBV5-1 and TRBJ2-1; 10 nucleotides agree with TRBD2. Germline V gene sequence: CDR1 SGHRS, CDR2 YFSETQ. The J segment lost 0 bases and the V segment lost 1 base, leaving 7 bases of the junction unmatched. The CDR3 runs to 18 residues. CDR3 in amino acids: CASSLTAGGPGSYNEQFF. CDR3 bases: TGCGCCAGCAGCTTGACAGCGGGGGGGCCGGGCTCCTACAATGAGCAGTTCTTC. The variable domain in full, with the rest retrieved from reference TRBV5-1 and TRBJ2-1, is KAGVTQTPRYLIKTRGQQVTLSCSPISGHRSVSWYQQTPGQGLQFLFEYFSETQRNKGNFPGRFSGRQFSNSRSEMNVSTLELGDSALYLCASSLTAGGPGSYNEQFFGPGTRLTVL.

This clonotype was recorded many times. The CDR3 nucleotides are TGTGCCATCAGTGAGTCCGACAGGGGCGAGACCCAGTACTTC. Translating it yields CAISESDRGETQYF. The chain couples TRBV10-3 to TRBJ2-5, with 8 bases lining up with TRBD1. There are 14 residues in the CDR3. CDR1 and CDR2 (germline): ENHRY, SYGVKD. V shed 0 bases, J shed 5 bases, and the junction held 2 bases outside the gene matches.

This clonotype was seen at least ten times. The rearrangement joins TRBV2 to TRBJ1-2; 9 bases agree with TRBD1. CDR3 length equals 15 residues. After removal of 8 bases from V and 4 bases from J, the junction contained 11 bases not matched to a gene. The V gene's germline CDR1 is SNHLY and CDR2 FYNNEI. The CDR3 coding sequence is TGTGCCAGCGGAGGGGGACAGGGAACTCCCTATGGCTACACCTTC. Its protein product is CASGGGQGTPYGYTF.

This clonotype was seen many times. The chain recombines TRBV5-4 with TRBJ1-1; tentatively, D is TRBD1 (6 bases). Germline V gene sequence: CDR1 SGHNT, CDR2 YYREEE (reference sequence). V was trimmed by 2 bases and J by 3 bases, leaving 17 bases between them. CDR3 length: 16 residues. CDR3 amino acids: CASSLFSGRGYTEAFF. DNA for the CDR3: TGTGCCAGCAGCTTATTCTCCGGGAGGGGGTACACTGAAGCTTTCTTT.

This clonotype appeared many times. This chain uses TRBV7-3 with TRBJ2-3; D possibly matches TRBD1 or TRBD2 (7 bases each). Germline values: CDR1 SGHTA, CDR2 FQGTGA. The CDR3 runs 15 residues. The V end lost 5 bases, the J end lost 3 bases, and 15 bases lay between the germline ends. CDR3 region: CASSERQGGTDTQYF. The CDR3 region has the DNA TGTGCCAGCAGCGAACGACAGGGAGGGACAGATACGCAGTATTTT.

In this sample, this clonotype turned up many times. This CDR3 reads CSARGRGDTEPYGYTF. The CDR3 DNA sequence: TGCAGTGCTAGGGGCAGGGGCGACACCGAACCCTATGGCTACACCTTC. The chain combines TRBV20-1 with TRBJ1-2, with D perhaps matching TRBD1 (6 bases). CDR3 size: 16 residues. Germline assignment: CDR1 DFQATT and CDR2 SNEGSKA (reference sequence). The V gene lost 3 bases and the J gene lost 4 bases, with 21 bases spanning the gap.

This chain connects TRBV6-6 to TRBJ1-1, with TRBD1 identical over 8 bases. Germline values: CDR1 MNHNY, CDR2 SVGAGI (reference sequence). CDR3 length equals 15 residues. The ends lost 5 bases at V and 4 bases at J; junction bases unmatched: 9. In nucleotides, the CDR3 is TGTGCCAGCAGTCAGGACAGGGCCCGGGGCACTGAAGCTTTCTTT. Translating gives CASSQDRARGTEAFF.

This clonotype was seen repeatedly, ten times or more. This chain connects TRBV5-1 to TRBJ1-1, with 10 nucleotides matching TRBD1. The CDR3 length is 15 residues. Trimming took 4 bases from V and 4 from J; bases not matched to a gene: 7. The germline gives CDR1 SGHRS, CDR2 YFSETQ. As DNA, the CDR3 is TGCGCCAGCAGCGCTCGGACAGGGGGAGGCACTGAAGCTTTCTTT. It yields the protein CASSARTGGGTEAFF.

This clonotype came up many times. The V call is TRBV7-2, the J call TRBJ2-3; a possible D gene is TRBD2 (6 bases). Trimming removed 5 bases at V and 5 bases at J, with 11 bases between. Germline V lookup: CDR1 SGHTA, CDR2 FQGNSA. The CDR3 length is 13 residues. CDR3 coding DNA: TGTGCCAGCAGCGGTACCGGGGGAGATACGCAGTATTTT. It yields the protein CASSGTGGDTQYF.

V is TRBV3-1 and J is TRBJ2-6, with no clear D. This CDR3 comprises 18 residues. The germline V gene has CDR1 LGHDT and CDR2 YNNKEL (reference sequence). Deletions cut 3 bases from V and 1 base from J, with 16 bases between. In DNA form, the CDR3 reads TGTGCCAGCAGCCATGATGGCCGGCGTTTGTCTGGGGCCAACGTCCTGACTTTC. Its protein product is CASSHDGRRLSGANVLTF.

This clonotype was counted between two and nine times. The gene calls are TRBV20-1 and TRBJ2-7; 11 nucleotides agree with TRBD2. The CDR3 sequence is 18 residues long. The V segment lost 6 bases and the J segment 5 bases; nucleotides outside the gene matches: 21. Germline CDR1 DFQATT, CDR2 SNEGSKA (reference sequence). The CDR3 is CSAPGSLAGGPGNHEQYF. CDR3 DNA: TGCAGTGCACCCGGATCCCTAGCGGGGGGCCCCGGGAACCACGAGCAGTACTTC.

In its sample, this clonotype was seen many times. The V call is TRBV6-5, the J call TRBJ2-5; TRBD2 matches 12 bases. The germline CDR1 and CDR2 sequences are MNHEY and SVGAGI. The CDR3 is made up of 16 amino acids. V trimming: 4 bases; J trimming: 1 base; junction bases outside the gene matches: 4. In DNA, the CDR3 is TGTGCCAGCAGTTTGCGACTAGCGGGGGCCCAAGAGACCCAGTACTTC. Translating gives CASSLRLAGAQETQYF.